This T cell receptor beta chain was found in a study of cytomegalovirus exposure and HLA in healthy donors. Study-level points and caveats: In vitro testing confirmed three CMV-associated chains as specific for CMV antigens.

About this clone: No antigen is known for it.

V shed 3 bases, J shed 2 bases, and the junction held 8 bases outside the gene matches. Germline-derived CDR1 and CDR2 are ENHRY and SYGVKD. The CDR3 has 17 amino acids. Sequenced by immunoSEQ multiplex PCR; TCRdb stores in-frame clones only, minus some. The sample consists of tens of thousands of clones, approximately 96% of them appearing once. The receptor was derived from a man between 18 and 35 years old in good health and CMV-seropositive. Material: PBMCs. The V call is TRBV10-3, the J call TRBJ2-3; TRBD2 aligns across 10 bases. Here the CDR3 reads CAISDPRSGRATDTQYF. CDR3 in DNA: TGTGCCATCAGTGACCCACGGAGCGGGAGGGCCACAGATACGCAGTATTTT.